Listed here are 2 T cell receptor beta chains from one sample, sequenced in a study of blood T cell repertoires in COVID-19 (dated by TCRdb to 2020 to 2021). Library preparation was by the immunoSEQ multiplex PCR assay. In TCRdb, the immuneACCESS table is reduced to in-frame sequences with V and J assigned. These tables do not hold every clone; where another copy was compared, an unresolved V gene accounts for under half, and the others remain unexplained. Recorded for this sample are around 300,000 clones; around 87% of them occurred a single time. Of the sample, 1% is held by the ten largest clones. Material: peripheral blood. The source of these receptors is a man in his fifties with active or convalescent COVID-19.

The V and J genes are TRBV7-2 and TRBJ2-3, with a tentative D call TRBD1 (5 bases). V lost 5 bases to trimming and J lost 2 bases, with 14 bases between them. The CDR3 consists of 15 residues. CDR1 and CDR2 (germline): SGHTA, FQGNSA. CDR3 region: CASSPGFLTTDTQYF. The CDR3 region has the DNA TGTGCCAGCAGCCCAGGGTTTCTCACCACAGATACGCAGTATTTT.

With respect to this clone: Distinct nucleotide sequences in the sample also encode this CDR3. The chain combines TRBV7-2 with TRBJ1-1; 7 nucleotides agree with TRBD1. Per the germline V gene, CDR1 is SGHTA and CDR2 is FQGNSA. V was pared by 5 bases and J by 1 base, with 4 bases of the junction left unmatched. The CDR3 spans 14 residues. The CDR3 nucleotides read TGTGCCAGCAGCCCGGGGACAGCGAACACTGAAGCTTTCTTT. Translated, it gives CASSPGTANTEAFF.